This TCR beta chain appears in the sequencing data of a study of CD8 T cells in Susac syndrome. Reverse transcription of about 0.5 to 1 ug RNA was carried out with random hexamers. Each CDR3 protein is one row after TCRdb ran MiXCR on the immunoSEQ multiplex PCR reads. The sample has roughly 180,000 distinct CDR3 sequences, approximately 94% seen once. V gave up 6 bases and J gave up 5 bases, with 13 bases separating them. CDR1 and CDR2 from the germline V gene are MNHEY and SVGAGI. The CDR3 is made up of 13 amino acids. The sample comprised CD4+ T cells from PBMCs. This sequence originates from a human donor in good health. The chain has TRBV6-5 and TRBJ1-1; a possible D gene is TRBD1 (6 bases). CDR3 nucleotides: TGTGCCAGCAGGCTGGGGGCAAGGACTGAAGCTTTCTTT. This translates into CASRLGARTEAFF.